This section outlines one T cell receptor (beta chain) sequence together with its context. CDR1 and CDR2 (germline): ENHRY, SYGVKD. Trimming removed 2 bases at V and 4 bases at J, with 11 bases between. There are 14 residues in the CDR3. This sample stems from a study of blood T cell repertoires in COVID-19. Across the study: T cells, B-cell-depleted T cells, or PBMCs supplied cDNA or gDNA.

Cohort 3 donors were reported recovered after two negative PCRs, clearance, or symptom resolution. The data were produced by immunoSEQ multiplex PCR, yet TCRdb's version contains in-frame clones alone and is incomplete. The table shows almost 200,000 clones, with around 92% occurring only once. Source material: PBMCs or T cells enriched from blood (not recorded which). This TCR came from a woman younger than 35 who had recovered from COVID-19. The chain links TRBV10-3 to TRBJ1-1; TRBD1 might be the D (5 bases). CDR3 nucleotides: TGTGCCATCAGTGAGGGGGCATTTGGCACTGAAGCTTTCTTT. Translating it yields CAISEGAFGTEAFF.